This T cell receptor beta chain appears in the sequencing data of a study of response to subunit inactivated influenza vaccine. The CDR3 spans 12 residues. Trimming removed 3 bases from V and 7 bases from J, with 9 bases in between. TCRdb ran MiXCR on the RT-PCR reads and lists one entry per CDR3 protein. Of more than 500,000 distinct CDR3 sequences in the sample, approximately 11% were seen once. This clonotype was counted many times. The same sample was also studied in work on T cells expressing NK-cell markers. From that second work: The authors generated TCR beta cDNA through 5'RACE template switching with UMIs.

This receptor was identified in a man in his fifties or sixties who received an inactivated influenza vaccine. The chain joins TRBV12-3 or TRBV12-4 to TRBJ1-1; D remains ambiguous. Material: PBMCs from blood, obtained on the day of vaccination. The CDR3 bases are TGTGCCAGCAGTTTGTCCGTAAGTGAAGCTTTCTTT. This sequence encodes CASSLSVSEAFF.